The source of this T cell receptor beta chain is a study of cytomegalovirus exposure and HLA in healthy donors. On this clone itself: Its specificity is not known.

V was clipped by 6 bases and J by 8 bases; unmatched bases: 16. There are 16 residues in the CDR3. In germline, CDR1 is MNHEY, CDR2 SMNVEV (reference sequence). Both 60 Vbeta primers and 13 Jbeta primers went into the PCR. Sequencing used immunoSEQ multiplex PCR; TCRdb keeps in-frame clones, though not all of them. The profile covers 150,000 or so clones, with roughly 77% appearing a single time and around 8% taken by the ten largest. Study-wide points: The study found most TCR sequences rare, yet found some public TCRs in many donors. Researchers reported in a later analysis that a missense DCLRE1C variant was tied to TCR beta V- and J-gene trimming. The study labeled roughly 160 TCR beta chains cytomegalovirus-associated.

Material for sequencing was PBMCs. This receptor was identified in a woman between 35 and 50 years old in good health and CMV-seropositive. The chain combines TRBV27 with TRBJ2-3; 8 bases are shared with TRBD2. The CDR3 sequence is CASSQVGTRGEATQYF. CDR3 nucleotide sequence: TGTGCCAGCAGCCAGGTCGGGACTAGAGGGGAAGCTACGCAGTATTTT.